The rows below give T cell receptor beta chains drawn from one sample of a study of early T cells in non-severe SARS-CoV-2 infection. TCRdb called the 5' RACE reads again in MiXCR, with one record for every CDR3 protein. The table lists tens of thousands of distinct CDR3 sequences, roughly 4.2% of them singletons. The specimen sequenced was whole blood. The receptors were gathered from an adult who was a healthcare worker with PCR-confirmed SARS-CoV-2 infection or an uninfected control (not recorded which). Each CDR3 is given with its conserved first and last residue. Each record gives: J gene, clone size, CDR3 length, D gene, V gene, CDR3 DNA, CDR3 protein. D genes are given only for firm matches. Some rows have no size entry. The others give once, few or many, or a class for an expanded clone.

J gene: TRBJ2-3
clone size: many
CDR3 length: 12
D gene: NA
V gene: TRBV20-1
CDR3 DNA: TGCAGTGCTTCCCCTAGCACAGATACGCAGTATTTT
CDR3 protein: CSASPSTDTQYF

J gene: TRBJ2-7
clone size: NA
CDR3 length: 14
D gene: TRBD2
V gene: TRBV2
CDR3 DNA: TGTGCCAGCAGTGCTCCAGCGGGGGCGTACGAGCAGTACTTC
CDR3 protein: CASSAPAGAYEQYF

J gene: TRBJ1-1
clone size: many
CDR3 length: 18
D gene: TRBD1
V gene: TRBV7-8
CDR3 DNA: TGTGCCAGCAGCTTAGGTTGGACAGGGGGCGCCCGGAACACTGAAGCTTTCTTT
CDR3 protein: CASSLGWTGGARNTEAFF

J gene: TRBJ2-7
clone size: NA
CDR3 length: 13
D gene: TRBD1
V gene: TRBV6-2/TRBV6-3
CDR3 DNA: TGTGCCACCGTAGGACAGGGGTCCTACGAGCAGTACTTC
CDR3 protein: CATVGQGSYEQYF

J gene: TRBJ2-3
clone size: many
CDR3 length: 17
D gene: TRBD2
V gene: TRBV6-2/TRBV6-3
CDR3 DNA: TGTGCCAGCAGTTACACTAGCGGGGGAATTTTCACAGATACGCAGTATTTT
CDR3 protein: CASSYTSGGIFTDTQYF

J gene: TRBJ1-2
clone size: many
CDR3 length: 14
D gene: TRBD1
V gene: TRBV11-2
CDR3 DNA: TGTGCCAGCAGCCAGGGGGTTCTGAACTATGACTACACCTTC
CDR3 protein: CASSQGVLNYDYTF

J gene: TRBJ2-3
clone size: many
CDR3 length: 16
D gene: TRBD2
V gene: TRBV5-6
CDR3 DNA: TGTGCCAGCAGCTTACCGGGACTAGCGGGCACAGATACGCAGTATTTT
CDR3 protein: CASSLPGLAGTDTQYF

J gene: TRBJ1-2
clone size: many
CDR3 length: 14
D gene: TRBD1
V gene: TRBV20-1
CDR3 DNA: TGCAGTGCTAGTGTGGGACAGGGGGACTATGGCTACACCTTC
CDR3 protein: CSASVGQGDYGYTF

J gene: TRBJ2-3
clone size: few
CDR3 length: 17
D gene: NA
V gene: TRBV3-1
CDR3 DNA: TGTGCCAGCAGCCAAGCCCGGAGACTAGACGGCATAGATACGCAGTATTTT
CDR3 protein: CASSQARRLDGIDTQYF

J gene: TRBJ2-3
clone size: many
CDR3 length: 15
D gene: TRBD1
V gene: TRBV5-6
CDR3 DNA: TGTGCCAGCAGCCCTTATGGACAGGGAGGAGATACGCAGTATTTT
CDR3 protein: CASSPYGQGGDTQYF

J gene: TRBJ2-5
clone size: many
CDR3 length: 18
D gene: TRBD1
V gene: TRBV10-1
CDR3 DNA: TGCGCCAGCAGTGCGGGGACAGCAATAAATTTGTACCAAGAGACCCAGTACTTC
CDR3 protein: CASSAGTAINLYQETQYF

J gene: TRBJ1-1
clone size: many
CDR3 length: 14
D gene: NA
V gene: TRBV2
CDR3 DNA: TGTGCCAGCAGTGAACAGGGACAGAACACTGAAGCTTTCTTT
CDR3 protein: CASSEQGQNTEAFF

J gene: TRBJ2-1
clone size: NA
CDR3 length: 11
D gene: TRBD2
V gene: TRBV29-1
CDR3 DNA: TGCGGGACTACTGGATACAATGAGCAGTTCTTC
CDR3 protein: CGTTGYNEQFF

J gene: TRBJ2-2
clone size: many
CDR3 length: 12
D gene: NA
V gene: TRBV10-1
CDR3 DNA: TGCGCCAGCAGTGCGTCCCCCCGGGAGCTGTTTTTT
CDR3 protein: CASSASPRELFF

J gene: TRBJ2-5
clone size: many
CDR3 length: 20
D gene: TRBD2
V gene: TRBV20-1
CDR3 DNA: TGCAGTGCTAGAAAGGGCGAGCCGGGACTAGCGGGAGGGCCGTCAGAGACCCAGTACTTC
CDR3 protein: CSARKGEPGLAGGPSETQYF

J gene: TRBJ2-3
clone size: many
CDR3 length: 15
D gene: TRBD2
V gene: TRBV3-1
CDR3 DNA: TGTGCCAGCAGCCAAGAAGCGGGGGGCACAGATACGCAGTATTTT
CDR3 protein: CASSQEAGGTDTQYF

J gene: TRBJ1-3
clone size: many
CDR3 length: 17
D gene: NA
V gene: TRBV7-6
CDR3 DNA: TGTGCCAGCAGCTTAGAGGTCGGGGGAGACTCTGGAAACACCATATATTTT
CDR3 protein: CASSLEVGGDSGNTIYF

J gene: TRBJ1-2
clone size: many
CDR3 length: 17
D gene: NA
V gene: TRBV10-2
CDR3 DNA: TGCGCCAGCAGTGAGTCTGGAGGAGCACCCTCTAACTATGGCTACACCTTC
CDR3 protein: CASSESGGAPSNYGYTF

J gene: TRBJ2-7
clone size: many
CDR3 length: 15
D gene: TRBD2
V gene: TRBV7-3
CDR3 DNA: TGTGCCAGCAGCCTAACTAGCGGATCCAACTACGAGCAGTACTTC
CDR3 protein: CASSLTSGSNYEQYF

J gene: TRBJ2-1
clone size: many
CDR3 length: 14
D gene: NA
V gene: TRBV15
CDR3 DNA: TGTGCCACCAGCAGAGAATTGGAAGTGGATGAGCAGTTCTTC
CDR3 protein: CATSRELEVDEQFF

J gene: TRBJ1-4
clone size: NA
CDR3 length: 16
D gene: NA
V gene: TRBV6-1
CDR3 DNA: TGTGCCAGCAGTCCCCTGAATCAGGGGCGGGAAGAAAAACTGTTTTTT
CDR3 protein: CASSPLNQGREEKLFF

J gene: TRBJ2-4
clone size: many
CDR3 length: 11
D gene: NA
V gene: TRBV29-1
CDR3 DNA: TGCAGCGTTGACAAGAAAAACATTCAGTACTTC
CDR3 protein: CSVDKKNIQYF

J gene: TRBJ2-7
clone size: many
CDR3 length: 12
D gene: NA
V gene: TRBV28
CDR3 DNA: TGTGCCAGCAGTTTTCAGGGCTACGAGCAGTACTTC
CDR3 protein: CASSFQGYEQYF

J gene: TRBJ2-1
clone size: many
CDR3 length: 14
D gene: NA
V gene: TRBV7-9
CDR3 DNA: TGTGCCAGCAGCTTAGCGGTTTCCTACAATGAGCAGTTCTTC
CDR3 protein: CASSLAVSYNEQFF

J gene: TRBJ2-6
clone size: many
CDR3 length: 16
D gene: NA
V gene: TRBV4-2
CDR3 DNA: TGTGCCAGCAGCCAAGAAGCCCCCCCGGGAGCCAACGTCCTGACTTTC
CDR3 protein: CASSQEAPPGANVLTF

J gene: TRBJ1-2
clone size: few
CDR3 length: 13
D gene: NA
V gene: TRBV7-9
CDR3 DNA: TGTGCCAGCAGCTTAGGGGTTAACTATGGCTACACCTTC
CDR3 protein: CASSLGVNYGYTF

J gene: TRBJ1-1
clone size: NA
CDR3 length: 14
D gene: NA
V gene: TRBV7-3
CDR3 DNA: TGTGCCAGCAGCCCCCACAGTGGGAACACTGAAGCTTTCTTT
CDR3 protein: CASSPHSGNTEAFF

J gene: TRBJ2-7
clone size: few
CDR3 length: 18
D gene: TRBD2
V gene: TRBV4-3
CDR3 DNA: TGCGCCAGCAGCCAAGACCGGGCTAGCGGGGGGACCTCCTACGAGCAGTACTTC
CDR3 protein: CASSQDRASGGTSYEQYF

J gene: TRBJ2-7
clone size: NA
CDR3 length: 14
D gene: NA
V gene: TRBV18
CDR3 DNA: TGTGCCAGCTCACCAATACAGACTTCCTACGAGCAGTACTTC
CDR3 protein: CASSPIQTSYEQYF

J gene: TRBJ1-1
clone size: NA
CDR3 length: 14
D gene: NA
V gene: TRBV12-3/TRBV12-4
CDR3 DNA: TGTGCCAGCACCTCCGAGGTATTGAACACTGAAGCTTTCTTT
CDR3 protein: CASTSEVLNTEAFF

J gene: TRBJ2-3
clone size: NA
CDR3 length: 14
D gene: NA
V gene: TRBV7-9
CDR3 DNA: TGTGCCAGCAGCCTGGACAGTCCAGGGGATACGCAGTATTTT
CDR3 protein: CASSLDSPGDTQYF

J gene: TRBJ1-6
clone size: many
CDR3 length: 14
D gene: NA
V gene: TRBV5-5
CDR3 DNA: TGTGCCAGCAGCTTGAAAGGGGGTAATTCACCCCTCCACTTT
CDR3 protein: CASSLKGGNSPLHF

J gene: TRBJ2-7
clone size: many
CDR3 length: 14
D gene: NA
V gene: TRBV3-1
CDR3 DNA: TGTGCCAGCAGCCAAGTGGGCAGCCGCTACGAGCAGTACTTC
CDR3 protein: CASSQVGSRYEQYF

J gene: TRBJ2-3
clone size: many
CDR3 length: 14
D gene: TRBD1
V gene: TRBV7-6
CDR3 DNA: TGTGCCAGCAGTGACAGGGGAGGAACAGATACGCAGTATTTT
CDR3 protein: CASSDRGGTDTQYF

J gene: TRBJ1-2
clone size: many
CDR3 length: 15
D gene: NA
V gene: TRBV19
CDR3 DNA: TGTGCCAGTAGGAAGACATCCCTGATAAACTATGGCTACACCTTC
CDR3 protein: CASRKTSLINYGYTF

J gene: TRBJ2-1
clone size: many
CDR3 length: 14
D gene: TRBD2
V gene: TRBV20-1
CDR3 DNA: TGCAGTGCAAGCGGGGGGGACCCCTACAATGAGCAGTTCTTC
CDR3 protein: CSASGGDPYNEQFF

J gene: TRBJ2-2
clone size: many
CDR3 length: 16
D gene: NA
V gene: TRBV2
CDR3 DNA: TGTGCCAGCAGATCAGGTGACAGCGCGAACACCGGGGAGCTGTTTTTT
CDR3 protein: CASRSGDSANTGELFF

J gene: TRBJ2-1
clone size: many
CDR3 length: 15
D gene: NA
V gene: TRBV7-9
CDR3 DNA: TGTGCCAGCATCCAGCCGGGACTCTCCTACAATGAGCAGTTCTTC
CDR3 protein: CASIQPGLSYNEQFF

J gene: TRBJ1-1
clone size: many
CDR3 length: 14
D gene: NA
V gene: TRBV10-3
CDR3 DNA: TGTGCCATCAGTGAGTCAAGTGGATACAGAGAAGCTTTCTTT
CDR3 protein: CAISESSGYREAFF

J gene: TRBJ1-1
clone size: many
CDR3 length: 15
D gene: NA
V gene: TRBV28
CDR3 DNA: TGTGCCAGCAGTTTGGGGCGCCGGGCCCACACTGAAGCTTTCTTT
CDR3 protein: CASSLGRRAHTEAFF

J gene: TRBJ1-1
clone size: NA
CDR3 length: 13
D gene: NA
V gene: TRBV29-1
CDR3 DNA: TGCAGCGTTGATGGGGCCCTGAACACTGAAGCTTTCTTT
CDR3 protein: CSVDGALNTEAFF

J gene: TRBJ2-1
clone size: many
CDR3 length: 16
D gene: NA
V gene: TRBV12-5
CDR3 DNA: TGTGCTAGTGGTTTGCAACAGGGATTCTTGGGCAATGAGCAGTTCTTC
CDR3 protein: CASGLQQGFLGNEQFF

J gene: TRBJ2-1
clone size: many
CDR3 length: 19
D gene: NA
V gene: TRBV7-2
CDR3 DNA: TGTGCCAGCAGCTTAGCGAAGTCACGAACACGGATACAACTGGGTGAGCAGTTCTTC
CDR3 protein: CASSLAKSRTRIQLGEQFF

J gene: TRBJ1-3
clone size: once
CDR3 length: 14
D gene: TRBD1
V gene: TRBV27
CDR3 DNA: TGTGCCAGCAGCCTTACAGGGGACGGAAACACCATATATTTT
CDR3 protein: CASSLTGDGNTIYF

J gene: TRBJ2-2
clone size: few
CDR3 length: 14
D gene: NA
V gene: TRBV5-1
CDR3 DNA: TGCGCCAGCAGCTGGGGGACGGGCACCGGGGAGCTGTTTTTT
CDR3 protein: CASSWGTGTGELFF

J gene: TRBJ2-1
clone size: many
CDR3 length: 16
D gene: TRBD1
V gene: TRBV7-3
CDR3 DNA: TGTGCCAGCAGCCTAACGACCGGGACAGGGAACAATGAGCAGTTCTTC
CDR3 protein: CASSLTTGTGNNEQFF

J gene: TRBJ2-7
clone size: medium-sized
CDR3 length: 13
D gene: TRBD1
V gene: TRBV27
CDR3 DNA: TGTGCCAGCAGTCTGGACAGGGACTACGAGCAGTACTTC
CDR3 protein: CASSLDRDYEQYF

J gene: TRBJ2-5
clone size: many
CDR3 length: 15
D gene: NA
V gene: TRBV29-1
CDR3 DNA: TGCAGCGTTGACCATCGCCTCAGGGTAAAAGAGACCCAGTACTTC
CDR3 protein: CSVDHRLRVKETQYF

J gene: TRBJ2-1
clone size: many
CDR3 length: 15
D gene: TRBD2
V gene: TRBV5-6
CDR3 DNA: TGTGCCAGCAGCTTGCCTAGCGGGGTCTACAATGAGCAGTTCTTC
CDR3 protein: CASSLPSGVYNEQFF

J gene: TRBJ2-2
clone size: many
CDR3 length: 16
D gene: NA
V gene: TRBV10-1
CDR3 DNA: TGCGCCAGCAGTGAGTCGAGGAGGGGTTGGCACGGGGAGCTGTTTTTT
CDR3 protein: CASSESRRGWHGELFF

J gene: TRBJ2-5
clone size: many
CDR3 length: 13
D gene: NA
V gene: TRBV7-3
CDR3 DNA: TGTGCCAGCAGCCGAGACTATCAAGAGACCCAGTACTTC
CDR3 protein: CASSRDYQETQYF

J gene: TRBJ1-3
clone size: many
CDR3 length: 14
D gene: NA
V gene: TRBV4-1
CDR3 DNA: TGCGCCAGCAGCCAAAGGGCTTCTGGAAACACCATATATTTT
CDR3 protein: CASSQRASGNTIYF

J gene: TRBJ2-7
clone size: many
CDR3 length: 12
D gene: NA
V gene: TRBV28
CDR3 DNA: TGTGCCAGCCGGACGAGTTCCTACGAGCAGTACTTC
CDR3 protein: CASRTSSYEQYF